The sequence of this TCR beta chain was determined in a study of metastatic and nonmetastatic thyroid tumors. Study-level results: Across blood and tumor, TCR beta diversity in malignant thyroid tumors was reportedly significantly higher than in benign nodules.

This clone was seen only a few times. Its antigen remains unknown. Authors' analysis steps: Clinicopathological groups of papillary thyroid cancer showed CDR3 differences that were used to build a distant-metastasis classifier. MiXCR was used by TCRdb to re-call the PCR reads. The V and J calls were not made by the authors but by TCRdb's processing. The sample carries about 16,000 clones, roughly a quarter recorded once. Patients had received no treatment of any kind before thyroid surgery. The germline V gene encodes CDR1 MNHEY and CDR2 SMNVEV (reference sequence). The CDR3 consists of 14 residues. The V and J genes are TRBV27 and TRBJ2-7; 11 bases are a match to TRBD2. The sequenced sample consisted of tumor tissue. The TCR originated in a male donor with papillary thyroid cancer or a benign thyroid nodule (not recorded which). Some clones in this sample may be carry-over from other donors' samples. The CDR3 reads CVNRTSGFSYEQYF. CDR3 in DNA: TGTGTCAACAGGACTAGCGGGTTCTCCTACGAGCAGTACTTC.